This record covers a single TCR beta chain. Participants were aged about 18 to 90 years from approximately 23 US areas. This sample is drawn from a study of blood T cell repertoires in COVID-19. Study as a whole: Whether acute or convalescent, the COVID-19 samples came from the United States, Italy and Spain. Sample material is recorded as cDNA or gDNA derived from T cells, B-cell-depleted T cells, or PBMCs.

Per the authors' pipeline: It was from reference gene primer amplification that nucleated cell counts were estimated. The protocol was immunoSEQ multiplex PCR, while the TCRdb copy is restricted to in-frame clones and leaves out a portion. D and trimming come from the DNA, and the V and J calls and clone size come from that table. The table has some 300,000 clones, around 91% seen once. CDR3 size: 15 residues. V lost 8 bases, J lost 5 bases, and 14 bases stayed unmatched. CDR1 and CDR2 (germline): SGDLS, YYNGEE. This chain uses TRBV9 with TRBJ2-7, with 9 bases identical to TRBD2. The sample was PBMCs or T cells enriched from blood (not recorded which). The sequence came from a woman between 18 and 29 years old with acute COVID-19. CDR3 in DNA: TGTGCCAGACCCTGTAGTAGCGGGAGATTGGACGAGCAGTACTTC. Its translation: CARPCSSGRLDEQYF.